The 25 T cell receptor beta chains below come from one sample, sequenced in a study of blood T cell repertoires in COVID-19. The data were produced by immunoSEQ multiplex PCR, yet TCRdb's version contains in-frame clones alone and is incomplete. The repertoire holds about 270,000 clones, with under 90% as singletons. The sequenced sample consisted of PBMCs or T cells enriched from blood (not recorded which). The receptors derive from a woman between 55 and 75 years old who had recovered from COVID-19.

The V and J genes are TRBV24-1 and TRBJ1-5; D is possibly TRBD1 (5 bases). CDR1 KGHDR and CDR2 SFDVKD come from the germline V gene. The V end was cut by 5 bases, the J end by 0 bases, with 10 bases between. There are 15 residues in the CDR3. The CDR3, as DNA: TGTGCCACCAGTGGGCAGGGTCGTAGCAATCAGCCCCAGCATTTT. The encoded protein is CATSGQGRSNQPQHF.

The count of this clone is one. The V call is TRBV30, the J call TRBJ2-3; D unresolved. Between the trimmed V and J ends, which lost 2 bases and 5 bases, there was a span of 11 bases. From germline, CDR1 is GTSNPN and CDR2 SVGIG (reference sequence). The CDR3 runs to 13 residues. The CDR3 here is CAWSPNFQDTQYF. The DNA of the CDR3 is TGTGCCTGGAGTCCCAACTTTCAAGATACGCAGTATTTT.

The V call is TRBV27, the J call TRBJ2-7; TRBD2 might be the D (6 bases). The CDR3 contains 13 residues. V was cut by 7 bases and J by 5 bases, with 15 bases left in between. The germline gives CDR1 MNHEY, CDR2 SMNVEV (reference sequence). As DNA, the CDR3 is TGTGCCAGCACCACCAGGAGGGGCCACGAGCAGTACTTC. This encodes CASTTRRGHEQYF.

This chain links TRBV21-1 with TRBJ2-7; the D call of TRBD1 is as the table states it, not checked on the DNA. TRBV21-1 is a listed pseudogene. The CDR3 sequence is 13 residues long. The CDR3 here is CADSPRHSYEQYF. The DNA for the CDR3 is TGTGCCGACAGCCCCAGGCACTCCTACGAGCAGTACTTC.

V usage is TRBV7-9 and J usage is TRBJ2-4, with TRBD1 as a possible D gene (5 bases). CDR1 is SEHNR, CDR2 FQNEAQ, per germline (reference sequence). V was cut by 1 base and J by 0 bases, with 10 bases left in between. This CDR3 has 16 amino acids. The CDR3 bases are TGTGCCAGCAGCTTAGGTCTGACAGTAGCCAAAAACATTCAGTACTTC. Its protein is CASSLGLTVAKNIQYF.

The rearrangement links TRBV30 to TRBJ1-2, with D possibly being TRBD1 (6 bases). CDR1 and CDR2 from the germline V gene are GTSNPN and SVGIG (reference sequence). Trimming shortened V by 8 bases and J by 3 bases, and 19 bases separated the two germline ends. The CDR3 spans 14 residues. The DNA for the CDR3 is TGTGCCGGTAAACGACCAGGGGAAGACTATGGCTACACCTTC. Its translation is CAGKRPGEDYGYTF.

This chain uses TRBV5-8 with TRBJ2-5, with D maybe TRBD2 (6 bases). The CDR3 loop spans 12 amino acids. The germline V gene encodes CDR1 SGHTS and CDR2 YDEGEE. The V end lost 6 bases, the J end lost 5 bases, and 11 bases lay between the germline ends. CDR3 sequence: CASKTSGETQYF. In DNA, the CDR3 is TGTGCCAGCAAGACCAGCGGGGAGACCCAGTACTTC.

This clone was seen only once. This chain links TRBV30 with TRBJ2-5; the match to TRBD2 covers 8 bases. This CDR3 has 14 residues. From germline, CDR1 is GTSNPN and CDR2 SVGIG (reference sequence). With V trimmed by 2 bases and J by 4 bases, 6 bases remained unmatched. The CDR3 loop reads CAWSTSGSGETQYF. For the CDR3, the DNA is TGTGCCTGGAGTACGAGCGGGAGTGGAGAGACCCAGTACTTC.

This sequence joins TRBV24-1 and TRBJ1-1; D is ambiguous. V was shortened by 9 bases and J by 1 base, with 5 bases between the two germline ends. CDR1 is KGHDR and CDR2 is SFDVKD in the germline V gene. The length of the CDR3 is 11 residues. CDR3 loop: CATSRNTEAFF. The CDR3 nucleotides are TGTGCCACCTCTCGGAACACTGAAGCTTTCTTT.

This chain links TRBV11-3 with TRBJ1-6, with TRBD1 as a possible D gene (6 bases). The V and J ends lost 10 bases and 10 bases respectively, with 20 bases between them. This CDR3 is built from 14 residues. The V gene's germline CDR1 is SGHNT and CDR2 YENEEA. The CDR3 region has the DNA TGTGCCACACGCGCGGACAGCCTATCGTCACCCCTCCACTTT. Encoded protein: CATRADSLSSPLHF.

This rearrangement joins TRBV9 to TRBJ1-2; D is perhaps TRBD1 (6 bases). There are 13 residues in the CDR3. Germline V gene data show CDR1 as SGDLS and CDR2 as YYNGEE. The V end lost 6 bases, the J end lost 2 bases, and 11 bases lay between the germline ends. As DNA, the CDR3 is TGTGCCAGCACGAACACAGGGAACTATGGCTACACCTTC. The encoded protein is CASTNTGNYGYTF.

This clone has a single count. This chain joins TRBV5-1 and TRBJ2-3, with 8 bases lining up with TRBD1. The CDR3 runs to 16 residues. V was clipped by 0 bases and J by 2 bases; unmatched bases: 5. Germline values: CDR1 SGHRS, CDR2 YFSETQ. This CDR3 is CASSLGWTGNTDTQYF. CDR3 DNA: TGCGCCAGCAGCTTGGGCTGGACAGGGAACACAGATACGCAGTATTTT. Full variable domain (missing parts from reference TRBV5-1 and TRBJ2-3): KAGVTQTPRYLIKTRGQQVTLSCSPISGHRSVSWYQQTPGQGLQFLFEYFSETQRNKGNFPGRFSGRQFSNSRSEMNVSTLELGDSALYLCASSLGWTGNTDTQYFGPGTRLTVL.

V gene TRBV11-3 combines with J gene TRBJ2-1; D might be TRBD2 (6 bases). Deletions cut 0 bases from V and 6 bases from J, with 12 bases between. Germline-derived CDR1 and CDR2 are SGHNT and YENEEA. The CDR3 is 15 amino acids. The CDR3 spells CASSLEGGRGNEQFF. The CDR3, as DNA: TGTGCCAGCAGCTTAGAGGGGGGAAGGGGCAATGAGCAGTTCTTC.

The rearrangement uses TRBV19 and TRBJ1-1, with D hard to call. V was cut by 6 bases and J by 0 bases, with 11 bases left in between. CDR3 length: 14 amino acids. Germline V gene data show CDR1 as LNHDA and CDR2 as SQIVND (reference sequence). This CDR3 reads CASSLQRMNTEAFF. In DNA, the CDR3 is TGTGCCAGTAGCTTACAGAGAATGAACACTGAAGCTTTCTTT.

The rearrangement joins TRBV7-8 to TRBJ1-5; 7 nucleotides align to TRBD1. Germline V gene data show CDR1 as SGHVS and CDR2 as FQNEAQ. The CDR3 totals 18 residues. The trim removed 2 bases at V and 3 bases at J, leaving 13 bases unmatched. CDR3 loop: CASSLFPGWGQTNQPQHF. DNA for the CDR3: TGTGCCAGCAGCTTATTCCCTGGGTGGGGACAGACCAATCAGCCCCAGCATTTT. The complete variable domain, with remaining parts taken from reference TRBV7-8 and TRBJ1-5, reads GAGVSQSPRYKVAKRGQDVALRCDPISGHVSLFWYQQALGQGPEFLTYFQNEAQLDKSGLPSDRFFAERPEGSVSTLKIQRTQQEDSAVYLCASSLFPGWGQTNQPQHFGDGTRLSIL.

The V gene is TRBV7-2, the J gene TRBJ1-1; D is possibly TRBD1 (5 bases). This CDR3 region has 17 residues. Trimming shortened V by 4 bases and J by 1 base, and 19 bases separated the two germline ends. CDR1 is SGHTA and CDR2 is FQGNSA in the germline V gene. The CDR3 sequence: CASSSANQGAGNTEAFF. The CDR3 region has the DNA TGTGCCAGCAGCTCCGCGAACCAGGGTGCTGGGAACACTGAAGCTTTCTTT.

The CDR3 reads CASSQQGGSNQPQHF. The CDR3 DNA sequence: TGTGCCAGCAGCCAACAAGGGGGCAGCAATCAGCCCCAGCATTTT. V and J are TRBV3-1 (or the pseudogene TRBV3-2) and TRBJ1-5; 7 nucleotides align to TRBD1. CDR3 size: 15 residues. Germline V gene sequence: CDR1 LGHDT, CDR2 YNNKEL (reference sequence). The J segment lost 1 base and the V segment lost 2 bases, leaving 2 bases of the junction unmatched.

The chain links TRBV14 to TRBJ2-2; D gene ambiguous. CDR3 length equals 14 residues. Trimming left V 4 bases short and J 0 bases short, with 6 bases between. In germline, CDR1 is SGHDN, CDR2 FVKESK. Here the CDR3 DNA reads TGTGCCAGCAGCCGCACAACGAACACCGGGGAGCTGTTTTTT. Residues: CASSRTTNTGELFF.

The chain uses TRBV7-8 and TRBJ2-7; 10 positions match TRBD1. Germline V lookup: CDR1 SGHVS, CDR2 FQNEAQ. Losses at the gene ends were 4 bases for V and 4 bases for J; bases not matched to a gene: 10. The length of the CDR3 is 16 residues. This CDR3 reads CASSSLEGQGWYEQYF. CDR3 sequence (DNA): TGTGCCAGCAGCTCCCTGGAGGGACAGGGGTGGTACGAGCAGTACTTC.

The chain uses TRBV29-1 and TRBJ2-7, with a weak D call TRBD1 (6 bases). Germline loops: CDR1 SQVTM, CDR2 ANQGSEA. The CDR3 consists of 12 residues. Trimming removed 6 bases from V and 6 bases from J, with 15 bases in between. The CDR3 nucleotides are TGCAGCGTCAGAAACAGGGTGGGCGAGCAGTACTTC. Its translation is CSVRNRVGEQYF.

This clone was found once. The chain has TRBV27 and TRBJ1-5; TRBD1 is a possible D gene (5 bases). Trimming cost V 6 bases and J 3 bases, with 18 bases left between them. The CDR3 runs to 16 residues. Germline values: CDR1 MNHEY, CDR2 SMNVEV (reference sequence). As DNA, the CDR3 is TGTGCCAGCAGCCCTCGCGGGGGTAGAGTCAATCAGCCCCAGCATTTT. This gives the protein CASSPRGGRVNQPQHF.

The chain combines TRBV7-9 with TRBJ1-2; possibly TRBD1 for D (5 bases). The CDR3 sequence is 16 residues long. The germline CDR1 and CDR2 sequences are SEHNR and FQNEAQ (reference sequence). Trimming removed 5 bases at V and 3 bases at J, with 19 bases between. CDR3 sequence reads: CASSRGLQLSDYGYTF. The CDR3 DNA reads TGTGCCAGCAGCCGGGGACTACAGCTCTCTGACTATGGCTACACCTTC.

The rearrangement joins TRBV3-1 (or the pseudogene TRBV3-2) to TRBJ1-4; 8 nucleotides agree with TRBD1. The CDR3 consists of 14 residues. The trim removed 4 bases at V and 7 bases at J, leaving 5 bases unmatched. Germline CDR1 and CDR2: LGHDT and YNNKEL (reference sequence). In DNA form, the CDR3 reads TGTGCCAGCAGCCTAGGACAGGGAGGTGAAAAACTGTTTTTT. Protein product: CASSLGQGGEKLFF.

The chain links TRBV7-6 to TRBJ1-1; a weak D match, TRBD1 (5 bases). Between the trimmed V and J ends, which lost 4 bases and 4 bases, there was a span of 16 bases. The CDR3 consists of 15 residues. The germline V gene has CDR1 SGHVS and CDR2 FNYEAQ. The CDR3 region is CASSSGQGRSTEAFF. The CDR3 nucleotides are TGTGCCAGCAGCTCCGGACAAGGAAGGAGCACTGAAGCTTTCTTT. Variable domain in full (rest from reference TRBV7-6 and TRBJ1-1): GAGVSQSPRYKVTKRGQDVALRCDPISGHVSLYWYRQALGQGPEFLTYFNYEAQQDKSGLPNDRFSAERPEGSISTLTIQRTEQRDSAMYRCASSSGQGRSTEAFFGQGTRLTVV.

The J gene is TRBJ2-3, the V gene TRBV2; 11 bases are a match to TRBD2. The CDR3 is 15 amino acids. Germline assignment: CDR1 SNHLY and CDR2 FYNNEI. J gave up 5 bases and V 6 bases, and 7 bases lay outside the gene matches. The CDR3 reads CASRPTSGVQDTQYF. CDR3 sequence (DNA): TGTGCCAGCAGGCCGACTAGCGGGGTCCAAGATACGCAGTATTTT. Full variable domain (rest looked up from reference TRBV2 and TRBJ2-3): EPEVTQTPSHQVTQMGQEVILRCVPISNHLYFYWYRQILGQKVEFLVSFYNNEISEKSEIFDDQFSVERPDGSNFTLKIRSTKLEDSAMYFCASRPTSGVQDTQYFGPGTRLTVL.